One and the same sample provided the 21 T cell receptor beta chains below, sequenced in a study of blood T cell repertoires in COVID-19. Only in-frame clones appear in the TCRdb table, and some are missing; sequencing was by immunoSEQ multiplex PCR. The table lists about 70,000 clones, roughly 87% of them singletons. Sequencing was done on a sample of peripheral blood. The receptors shown here come from a woman aged 18-29 years with acute or convalescent COVID-19.

This chain connects TRBV3-1 (or the pseudogene TRBV3-2) to TRBJ2-1, with D unclear. The CDR3 runs 11 residues. V lost 1 base to trimming and J lost 8 bases, with 3 bases between them. Looked up from germline, CDR1 is LGHDT and CDR2 is YNNKEL (reference sequence). The chain's CDR3 is CASSQAYEQFF. CDR3 bases: TGTGCCAGCAGCCAAGCCTATGAGCAGTTCTTC.

The J gene is TRBJ2-1, the V gene TRBV12-3 or TRBV12-4, with TRBD1 identical over 9 bases. The CDR3 is 11 amino acids. Germline trimming cut 6 bases from V and 13 bases from J; bases unmatched to any gene: 4. CDR3 sequence: CASRQGAFQFF. CDR3 nucleotides: TGTGCCAGCAGACAGGGGGCATTTCAGTTCTTC.

The chain is built from TRBV28 and TRBJ1-1, with D maybe TRBD1 (6 bases). Germline V lookup: CDR1 MDHEN, CDR2 SYDVKM. The CDR3 loop spans 15 amino acids. The germline V and J ends were trimmed by 6 bases and 6 bases, with 20 bases remaining between them. In nucleotides, the CDR3 is TGTGCCAGCAGCCCCAGGACAGTCAAGCTGTCTGAAGCTTTCTTT. This codes for CASSPRTVKLSEAFF.

This chain joins TRBV7-9 and TRBJ2-3; D may be TRBD1 (6 bases). The CDR3 consists of 10 residues. CDR1 and CDR2 from the germline V gene are SEHNR and FQNEAQ (reference sequence). The V gene lost 9 bases and the J gene lost 6 bases, with 7 bases spanning the gap. The CDR3 region is CASTGDTQYF. The CDR3 DNA follows: TGTGCCAGTACAGGGGATACGCAGTATTTT.

V usage is TRBV6-5 and J usage is TRBJ1-3; D may be TRBD1 (5 bases). Looked up from germline, CDR1 is MNHEY and CDR2 is SVGAGI. The germline V and J ends were trimmed by 7 bases and 1 base, with 5 bases remaining between them. This CDR3 is 12 amino acids long. CDR3 sequence reads: CASTGSGNTIYF. The CDR3 region has the DNA TGTGCCAGCACAGGGTCTGGAAACACCATATATTTT.

The chain uses TRBV27 and TRBJ1-6, with a weak D call TRBD1 (6 bases). CDR3 length equals 14 residues. Germline V gives CDR1 MNHEY, CDR2 SMNVEV (reference sequence). Trimming removed 2 bases at V and 13 bases at J, with 15 bases between. The CDR3 region has the DNA TGTGCCAGCAGTTTAGAACAGGGTTGGTCCCCCCTCCACTTT. Translating it yields CASSLEQGWSPLHF.

This clone was picked up one time. This rearrangement joins TRBV3-1 (or the pseudogene TRBV3-2) to TRBJ1-2, with 8 bases identical to TRBD1. This CDR3 spans 16 amino acids. The V gene end was trimmed by 5 bases and the J gene end by 0 bases; junction bases not matched to a gene: 8. Germline CDR1 and CDR2: LGHDT and YNNKEL (reference sequence). The CDR3 reads CASSRGQGVPNYGYTF. CDR3 sequence (DNA): TGTGCCAGCAGCAGAGGACAGGGTGTCCCTAACTATGGCTACACCTTC.

V and J are TRBV2 and TRBJ1-5; the match to TRBD1 covers 10 bases. CDR1 and CDR2 from the germline V gene are SNHLY and FYNNEI. The CDR3 sequence is 15 residues long. Trimming took 6 bases from V and 7 from J; bases not matched to a gene: 9. CDR3 protein: CASSPRGQGKQPQHF. DNA for the CDR3: TGTGCCAGCAGCCCTCGGGGACAGGGGAAACAGCCCCAGCATTTT.

This clone was seen only once. This chain joins TRBV6-1 and TRBJ1-5; the D is unclear. The CDR3 totals 15 residues. Trimming removed 1 base at V and 3 bases at J, with 10 bases between. Germline values: CDR1 MNHNS, CDR2 SASEGT. CDR3 sequence reads: CASSEGGFVNQPQHF. DNA of the CDR3: TGTGCCAGCAGTGAAGGCGGTTTTGTCAATCAGCCCCAGCATTTT.

The DNA for the CDR3 is TGTGCCAGCATGGGGGCCTCCTACGAGCAGTACTTC. Translated, it gives CASMGASYEQYF. The gene calls are TRBV27 and TRBJ2-7; D may be TRBD1 (6 bases). Trimming removed 7 bases from V and 0 bases from J, with 7 bases in between. The germline CDR1 and CDR2 sequences are MNHEY and SMNVEV (reference sequence). The CDR3 is 12 amino acids.

The chain carries TRBV7-2 and TRBJ2-5; 8 nucleotides match TRBD1. Germline trimming cut 5 bases from V and 5 bases from J; bases unmatched to any gene: 19. CDR1 and CDR2 from the germline V gene are SGHTA and FQGNSA. The CDR3 consists of 18 residues. CDR3 in amino acids: CASSPRQGKFGEKETQYF. The CDR3 DNA follows: TGTGCCAGCAGCCCTCGACAGGGGAAGTTTGGAGAGAAGGAGACCCAGTACTTC.

Concerning this clone: Other DNA sequences in the sample encode the same CDR3. This chain connects TRBV27 to TRBJ2-1, with TRBD1 as a possible D gene (5 bases). CDR1 MNHEY and CDR2 SMNVEV come from the germline V gene (reference sequence). Trimming stripped 2 bases from V and 7 bases from J, with 12 bases between. The CDR3 is made up of 14 amino acids. Here the CDR3 reads CASSLGQGGNEQFF. The CDR3 DNA sequence: TGTGCCAGCAGTTTAGGTCAGGGTGGGAATGAGCAGTTCTTC.

The chain is built from TRBV15 and TRBJ1-1; no reliable D call. V was shortened by 6 bases and J by 1 base, with 6 bases between the two germline ends. This CDR3 contains 12 residues. Looked up from germline, CDR1 is LNHNV and CDR2 is YYDKDF (reference sequence). CDR3 amino acids: CATSHRNTEAFF. In nucleotides, the CDR3 is TGTGCCACCAGTCACAGGAACACTGAAGCTTTCTTT.

This clone was observed a single time. This chain uses TRBV5-6 with TRBJ2-3, with 8 positions matching TRBD2. Trimming cost V 2 bases and J 4 bases; bases outside gene matches: 6. The CDR3 runs to 15 residues. Germline-derived CDR1 and CDR2 are SGHDT and YYEEEE. CDR3 in DNA: TGTGCCAGCAGCTTCAGCGGGAGAGGTGCAGATACGCAGTATTTT. Its translation: CASSFSGRGADTQYF.

The rearrangement uses TRBV7-8 and TRBJ2-5, with 9 bases that match TRBD2. V dropped 5 bases and J dropped 1; count of bases not matched to a gene: 5. Germline V gene data show CDR1 as SGHVS and CDR2 as FQNEAQ. The CDR3 spans 15 residues. CDR3 in amino acids: CASSRQLAGQETQYF. CDR3 DNA: TGTGCCAGCAGCCGACAACTAGCGGGCCAAGAGACCCAGTACTTC.

The genes are TRBV18 and TRBJ2-7; 8 bases align to TRBD1. CDR1 KGHSH and CDR2 LQKENI come from the germline V gene. Trimming took 2 bases from V and 5 from J; bases not matched to a gene: 5. This CDR3 comprises 14 residues. The CDR3 here is CASSPSQGGDEQYF. CDR3 DNA sequence: TGTGCCAGCTCACCATCACAGGGGGGCGACGAGCAGTACTTC.

The rearrangement joins TRBV4-2 to TRBJ2-2; 8 nucleotides align to TRBD2. The CDR3 has 19 amino acids. J lost 0 bases, V lost 4 bases, and 13 bases had no gene match. Germline CDR1 LGHNA, CDR2 YNFKEQ. CDR3 sequence: CASSPAGAGGFANTGELFF. The CDR3 region has the DNA TGTGCCAGCAGCCCAGCCGGGGCGGGGGGATTTGCGAACACCGGGGAGCTGTTTTTT.

The V gene is TRBV30, the J gene TRBJ1-1; D perhaps matches TRBD1 (5 bases). Between the trimmed V and J ends, which lost 0 bases and 3 bases, there was a span of 11 bases. The CDR3 is 14 amino acids. CDR1 GTSNPN and CDR2 SVGIG come from the germline V gene (reference sequence). The CDR3 DNA is TGTGCCTGGAGTGTAAGCCAGGGTGACACTGAAGCTTTCTTT. The encoded protein is CAWSVSQGDTEAFF.

V gene TRBV30 combines with J gene TRBJ1-1, with D perhaps TRBD1 (5 bases). Germline CDR1 is GTSNPN and CDR2 is SVGIG (reference sequence). V was cut by 2 bases and J by 0 bases, with 10 bases left in between. The CDR3 has 14 amino acids. For the CDR3, the DNA is TGTGCCTGGAGTCCGACAGTATTGAACACTGAAGCTTTCTTT. This codes for CAWSPTVLNTEAFF.

The V and J genes are TRBV30 and TRBJ2-1, with D unresolved. The CDR3 length is 12 residues. V was trimmed by 2 bases and J by 7 bases, leaving 9 bases between them. Germline V gives CDR1 GTSNPN, CDR2 SVGIG (reference sequence). CDR3 loop: CAWSIAGNEQFF. The CDR3 DNA follows: TGTGCCTGGAGTATTGCCGGTAATGAGCAGTTCTTC.

This sequence joins TRBV15 and TRBJ2-4; TRBD2 agrees at 7 bases. V lost 5 bases, J lost 0 bases, and 10 bases stayed unmatched. Germline loops: CDR1 LNHNV, CDR2 YYDKDF (reference sequence). The CDR3 covers 17 residues. The CDR3 region is CATSGLGGTIAKNIQYF. In DNA form, the CDR3 reads TGTGCCACCAGCGGCCTCGGGGGGACTATAGCCAAAAACATTCAGTACTTC.